The 9 T cell receptor beta chains listed next were all sequenced from one sample in a study of blood T cell repertoires in COVID-19. Profiled with immunoSEQ multiplex PCR; TCRdb holds only in-frame clones, not every one. The sample has 150,000 to 200,000 clones, over 70% seen once. The sample comprised PBMCs or T cells enriched from blood (not recorded which). The receptors here all came from a man in his 70s who had been exposed to COVID-19.

The CDR3 region has the DNA TGCGCCAGCAGCTGGGGACAGGCGGAGGAAAAACTGTTTTTT. This gives the protein CASSWGQAEEKLFF. The chain couples TRBV5-1 to TRBJ1-4; 8 bases map to TRBD1. CDR1 is SGHRS, CDR2 YFSETQ, per germline. This CDR3 is built from 14 residues. After removal of 3 bases from V and 8 bases from J, the junction contained 6 bases not matched to a gene.

This chain links TRBV24-1 with TRBJ2-5, with 9 bases lining up with TRBD1. Trimming took 8 bases from V and 3 from J; bases not matched to a gene: 3. Germline loops: CDR1 KGHDR, CDR2 SFDVKD. The CDR3 length is 13 residues. Here the CDR3 reads CATTRTGEETQYF. The CDR3 nucleotides read TGTGCCACCACCAGGACAGGGGAAGAGACCCAGTACTTC.

The genes are TRBV28 and TRBJ2-1; 11 nucleotides align to TRBD1. After removal of 5 bases from V and 9 bases from J, the junction contained 6 bases not matched to a gene. The CDR3 has 14 residues. Germline CDR1 reads MDHEN; CDR2 reads SYDVKM. CDR3 DNA sequence: TGTGCCAGCAGTCTAGGACAGGGGGCGTTTGAGCAGTTCTTC. This translates into CASSLGQGAFEQFF.

This chain links TRBV7-9 with TRBJ2-7, with a tentative D call TRBD1 (7 bases). Germline assignment: CDR1 SEHNR and CDR2 FQNEAQ (reference sequence). The CDR3 covers 16 residues. Deletions cut 5 bases from V and 4 bases from J, with 21 bases between. DNA of the CDR3: TGTGCCAGCAGCCCCAGGAGGGGGGCAGGGGGTTACGAGCAGTACTTC. It yields the protein CASSPRRGAGGYEQYF.

This clone was seen many times. This chain links TRBV6-1 with TRBJ2-3; 9 nucleotides agree with TRBD1. The CDR3 covers 15 residues. Germline V gives CDR1 MNHNS, CDR2 SASEGT. V lost 1 base, J lost 5 bases, and 4 bases stayed unmatched. CDR3 sequence: CASSEDRGLRDTQYF. The CDR3, as DNA: TGTGCCAGCAGTGAAGACAGGGGGCTGAGAGATACGCAGTATTTT.

This clone occurred once. The chain employs TRBV5-4 and TRBJ1-6; 9 bases map to TRBD1. The CDR3 is 14 amino acids. Losses at the gene ends were 4 bases for V and 9 bases for J; bases not matched to a gene: 5. Germline assignment: CDR1 SGHNT and CDR2 YYREEE (reference sequence). CDR3 sequence: CASSLPGQGSPLHF. DNA of the CDR3: TGTGCCAGCAGCCTACCGGGACAGGGTTCACCCCTCCACTTT. The entire variable domain, with the rest obtained from reference TRBV5-4 and TRBJ1-6, is as follows: ETGVTQSPTHLIKTRGQQVTLRCSSQSGHNTVSWYQQALGQGPQFIFQYYREEENGRGNFPPRFSGLQFPNYSSELNVNALELDDSALYLCASSLPGQGSPLHFGNGTRLTVT.

The rearrangement links TRBV6-5 to TRBJ1-1, with D possibly being TRBD1 (6 bases). Germline V lookup: CDR1 MNHEY, CDR2 SVGAGI. The CDR3 covers 14 residues. Trimming shortened V by 5 bases and J by 4 bases, and 14 bases separated the two germline ends. The CDR3 region has the DNA TGTGCCAGCAGTCCCGGACAGTCGGTCACTGAAGCTTTCTTT. Amino acid sequence: CASSPGQSVTEAFF.

The rearrangement joins TRBV9 to TRBJ2-3, with 13 positions matching TRBD2. The CDR3 is made up of 18 amino acids. In germline, CDR1 is SGDLS, CDR2 YYNGEE. The V gene end was trimmed by 4 bases and the J gene end by 5 bases; junction bases not matched to a gene: 13. The CDR3 DNA reads as TGTGCCAGCAGCACCTGGGGGACTAGCGGGATATCGGAAGATACGCAGTATTTT. The encoded protein is CASSTWGTSGISEDTQYF. Combining the CDR3 with reference TRBV9 and TRBJ2-3 gives the whole variable domain DSGVTQTPKHLITATGQRVTLRCSPRSGDLSVYWYQQSLDQGLQFLIQYYNGEERAKGNILERFSAQQFPDLHSELNLSSLELGDSALYFCASSTWGTSGISEDTQYFGPGTRLTVL.

The chain links TRBV14 to TRBJ1-2; perhaps TRBD1 as D (6 bases). The CDR3 is 15 residues long. Germline CDR1 reads SGHDN; CDR2 reads FVKESK. Trimming shortened V by 0 bases and J by 11 bases, and 19 bases separated the two germline ends. CDR3 sequence reads: CASSQDRGLNDRYTF. The CDR3 nucleotides read TGTGCCAGCAGCCAAGACAGGGGCCTTAACGATCGATACACCTTC.